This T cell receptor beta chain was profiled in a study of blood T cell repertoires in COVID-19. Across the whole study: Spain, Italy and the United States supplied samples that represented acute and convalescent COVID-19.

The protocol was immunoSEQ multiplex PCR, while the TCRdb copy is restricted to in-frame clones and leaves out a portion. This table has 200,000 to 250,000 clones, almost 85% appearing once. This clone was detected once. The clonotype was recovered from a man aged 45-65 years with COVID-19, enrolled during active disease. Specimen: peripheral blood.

The CDR3 protein is CASSPQGGQGSYEQYF. The DNA for the CDR3 is TGTGCCAGCTCACCCCAGGGGGGACAGGGGTCCTACGAGCAGTACTTC. V gene TRBV18 combines with J gene TRBJ2-7; 10 positions agree with TRBD1. Germline V gene sequence: CDR1 KGHSH, CDR2 LQKENI. The V gene end was trimmed by 3 bases and the J gene end by 1 base; junction bases not matched to a gene: 6. The CDR3 is 16 amino acids.